This paragraph covers one TCR beta chain sequence. The data were taken from a study of shared clonotypes between healthy human individuals. Across the study: Those who served as donors were a couple of women and a few men between the ages of 18 and 49.

The germline V and J ends were trimmed by 2 bases and 4 bases, with 9 bases remaining between them. The CDR3 is 14 amino acids. From germline, CDR1 is KGHSH and CDR2 LQKENI. The protocol was immunoSEQ multiplex PCR, while the TCRdb copy is restricted to in-frame clones and leaves out a portion. Among some 2,000,000 clones, over 85% were seen once, and the ten largest hold more than 0.1%. Source material: naive CD4+ T cells sorted from blood. As for subset: CD45RA+ positively selected. This receptor was obtained from a man aged 18 to 30 in good health. The chain has TRBV18 and TRBJ1-3; D is uncertain. Here the CDR3 DNA reads TGTGCCAGCTCACCAGGACGGGAGGGAAACACCATATATTTT. Translated: CASSPGREGNTIYF.